This entry features one T cell receptor beta chain sequence. The antigen is unknown. The CDR3 has 12 residues. The ends were cut back, 8 bases at V and 5 bases at J, with 15 bases in the middle. Germline CDR1 reads GTSNPN; CDR2 reads SVGIG (reference sequence). The data stem from a study of shared clonotypes between healthy human individuals. Study-level background: CD4 naive and CD4 memory each took three plates per donor, while CD8 naive took two and CD8 memory one.

The assay was immunoSEQ multiplex PCR, and TCRdb's table has in-frame clones only and misses some. The top ten hold under 0.45% of the sample, which has more than 1,200,000 clones, about 98.5% seen once. General study findings and limits: Compared with clonotypes that all four donors shared, non-shared clonotypes had lower generation probabilities. Though the depth was large, rarefaction showed that sorted-subset sequencing was incomplete.

The specimen sequenced was naive CD4+ T cells sorted from blood. As to subset: CD45RA+ positively selected. The sequence derives from a young man in good health. V gene TRBV30 combines with J gene TRBJ2-5; D is unresolved. The CDR3 spells CAGSWVHETQYF. CDR3 sequence (DNA): TGTGCCGGCTCCTGGGTCCATGAGACCCAGTACTTC.